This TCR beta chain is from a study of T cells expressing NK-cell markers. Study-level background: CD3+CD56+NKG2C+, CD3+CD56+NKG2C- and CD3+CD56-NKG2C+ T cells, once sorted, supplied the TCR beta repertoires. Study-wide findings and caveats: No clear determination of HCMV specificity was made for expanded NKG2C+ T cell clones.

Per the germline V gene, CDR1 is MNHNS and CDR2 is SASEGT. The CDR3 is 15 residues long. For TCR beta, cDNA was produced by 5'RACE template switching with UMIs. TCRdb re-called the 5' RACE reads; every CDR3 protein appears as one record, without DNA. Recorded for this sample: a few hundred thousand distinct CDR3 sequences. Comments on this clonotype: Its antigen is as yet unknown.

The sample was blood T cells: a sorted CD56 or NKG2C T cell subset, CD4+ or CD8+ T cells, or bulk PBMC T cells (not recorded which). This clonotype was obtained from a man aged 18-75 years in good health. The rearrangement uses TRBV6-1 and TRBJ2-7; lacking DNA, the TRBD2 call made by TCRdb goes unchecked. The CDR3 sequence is CASSDPGTTAYEQYF.